The T cell receptor beta chain described here comes from a study of CD8+CD57+ T cells in acquired aplastic anemia. The germline CDR1 and CDR2 sequences are LNHDA and SQIVND (reference sequence). J lost 8 bases, V lost 3 bases, and 6 bases had no gene match. The CDR3 has 14 residues. This clonotype came up many times. The use of genomic DNA as template underpinned the TCR beta VDJ and CDR3 profiling. TCRdb analysed the reads with MiXCR anew, one entry per CDR3 protein. The sample lists 110,000 or so distinct CDR3 sequences, 45% to 60% occurring once. Patients chosen for sequencing had shown CD8+CD57+ cell expansion by flow cytometry. Everyone among the patients had severe acquired aplastic anemia. Therapy had not been given to patients before blood sampling.

This chain links TRBV19 with TRBJ2-1; 8 bases align to TRBD2. The sequence came from a human donor with aplastic anemia. The sequencing input was sorted CD4+, CD8+, or CD8+CD57+ T cells (not recorded which) from PBMCs. The CDR3 is CASSIAREAYEQFF. Written as DNA, the CDR3 is TGTGCCAGTAGTATCGCGCGGGAGGCCTATGAGCAGTTCTTC.